The clone carrying this TCR beta chain was detected only a few times. The antigen remains unidentified. Before sequencing took place, the ViraFEST assay used viral peptide pools to expand antigen-specific CD4+ T cells. Researchers isolated CD4+ T cells once approximately eleven days of culture had elapsed. Vaccine recipients, nucleocapsid antibody negative, had no prior SARS-CoV-2 infection. Assay: immunoSEQ multiplex PCR; the TCRdb copy retains only in-frame clones and omits some. The sample lists 20,000 to 25,000 clones; about two thirds were seen once. V lost 6 bases and J lost 1, with 11 bases in between. Germline CDR1 is LGHNT and CDR2 is FRNRAP. The CDR3 is 14 amino acids. The sample comes from a study of vaccination effects on CD4 cells after COVID-19.

V and J are TRBV12-5 and TRBJ2-3; TRBD1 might be the D (5 bases). The material sequenced was CD4+ T cells from PBMCs cultured with HCoV-NL63 spike peptides, taken before COVID-19 vaccination. The receptor was derived from a human donor who received a COVID-19 vaccine. The CDR3 DNA sequence: TGTGCTAGTGGCAGGGATGGCGGCACAGATACGCAGTATTTT. Protein: CASGRDGGTDTQYF.